Below, 22 T cell receptor beta chains from the same sample are listed, as sequenced in a study of blood T cell repertoires in COVID-19. Sequencing used immunoSEQ multiplex PCR; TCRdb keeps in-frame clones, though not all of them. The sample carries over 300,000 clones, around 92% recorded once. Sequenced sample: peripheral blood. All receptors come from a man aged 40-55 years with acute or convalescent COVID-19.

This chain connects TRBV5-6 to TRBJ2-2; TRBD2 might be the D (5 bases). This CDR3 contains 13 residues. CDR1 is SGHDT and CDR2 is YYEEEE in the germline V gene. V shed 3 bases and J shed 6 bases, with 9 bases lying between them. CDR3 coding DNA: TGTGCCAGCAGCTATGGACTCGCCGGGGAGCTGTTTTTT. It encodes CASSYGLAGELFF.

The chain links TRBV28 to TRBJ1-5; D may be TRBD1 (6 bases). Germline V gene lookup returns CDR1 MDHEN and CDR2 SYDVKM. The CDR3 runs to 14 residues. The V end was cut by 5 bases, the J end by 6 bases, with 14 bases between. CDR3 DNA sequence: TGTGCCAGCAGTCCTGACAGGCACGGTCAGCCCCAGCATTTT. It yields the protein CASSPDRHGQPQHF.

As to this clone: This sample includes further DNA sequences coding for the same CDR3. The gene calls are TRBV7-2 and TRBJ2-1; possible D gene TRBD1, 6 bases. The germline V gene has CDR1 SGHTA and CDR2 FQGNSA. The CDR3 sequence is 15 residues long. Between the trimmed V and J ends, which lost 1 base and 0 bases, there was a span of 7 bases. DNA of the CDR3: TGTGCCAGCAGCTTAGTAGGGGGCTCCTACAATGAGCAGTTCTTC. Amino acid sequence: CASSLVGGSYNEQFF.

The V call is TRBV11-2, the J call TRBJ1-3, with D perhaps matching TRBD1 (6 bases). The V and J ends lost 1 base and 0 bases respectively, with 10 bases between them. Germline CDR1 is SGHAT and CDR2 is FQNNGV. This CDR3 comprises 16 residues. The CDR3 spells CASSLGYRDSGNTIYF. The CDR3 DNA is TGTGCCAGCAGCTTAGGGTACAGGGACTCTGGAAACACCATATATTTT.

A few counts support this clone. CDR3 nucleotides: TGTGCCAGCAGTTATACAGGGGGCACCGGGGAGCTGTTTTTT. This encodes CASSYTGGTGELFF. The chain has TRBV6-5 and TRBJ2-2; 8 nucleotides agree with TRBD1. J lost 4 bases, V lost 3 bases, and 1 base had no gene match. There are 14 residues in the CDR3. Germline CDR1 reads MNHEY; CDR2 reads SVGAGI.

The chain links TRBV21-1 to TRBJ2-1; TRBD1, the table's D call, lacks a check against the DNA. TRBV21-1 is recorded as a pseudogene. The CDR3 contains 20 residues. The CDR3 loop is CASSATGTGGRLVHNNEQFF. CDR3 DNA sequence: TGTGCCAGCAGCGCCACCGGGACAGGGGGGAGACTGGTCCATAACAATGAGCAGTTCTTC.

V usage is TRBV2 and J usage is TRBJ1-5; no firm D call. Trimming took 2 bases from V and 6 from J, leaving 17 bases between them. The CDR3 loop spans 16 amino acids. The germline V gene encodes CDR1 SNHLY and CDR2 FYNNEI. Here the CDR3 reads CASSEYRGIGAQPQHF. The CDR3, as DNA: TGTGCCAGCAGTGAATACCGGGGTATCGGTGCTCAGCCCCAGCATTTT.

The chain is built from TRBV28 and TRBJ2-7; D perhaps matches TRBD2 (6 bases). Germline values: CDR1 MDHEN, CDR2 SYDVKM. V was trimmed by 6 bases and J by 1 base, leaving 10 bases between them. The CDR3 is 13 amino acids. The CDR3 nucleotides are TGTGCCAGCAGCGGGGGACCATCCTACGAGCAGTACTTC. Translated: CASSGGPSYEQYF.

Points on this clone: Different DNA sequences within this sample yield the same CDR3. The genes are TRBV19 and TRBJ1-2; the D gene is possibly TRBD1 (6 bases). Between the trimmed V and J ends, which lost 6 bases and 2 bases, there was a span of 10 bases. CDR3 size: 13 residues. Germline V lookup: CDR1 LNHDA, CDR2 SQIVND (reference sequence). CDR3 loop: CASSPQGNYGYTF. DNA of the CDR3: TGTGCCAGTAGCCCACAGGGAAACTATGGCTACACCTTC.

The chain uses TRBV7-9 and TRBJ2-7, with 7 bases identical to TRBD1. The CDR3 is 12 amino acids. V was pared by 5 bases and J by 3 bases, with 1 base of the junction left unmatched. CDR1 is SEHNR, CDR2 FQNEAQ, per germline (reference sequence). The chain's CDR3 is CASSRQGYEQYF. The CDR3 DNA is TGTGCCAGCAGCCGACAGGGCTACGAGCAGTACTTC.

The chain couples TRBV6-5 to TRBJ2-3; the D gene is possibly TRBD2 (5 bases). Trimming took 4 bases from V and 0 from J, leaving 14 bases between them. The CDR3 contains 16 residues. Per germline, CDR1 MNHEY and CDR2 SVGAGI. CDR3 region: CASSSPMTGSTDTQYF. CDR3 bases: TGTGCCAGCAGTTCTCCAATGACGGGGAGCACAGATACGCAGTATTTT.

The V gene is TRBV28, the J gene TRBJ1-6; 10 bases match TRBD1. V gave up 6 bases and J gave up 6 bases; unmatched junction bases: 5. This CDR3 region has 15 residues. Germline CDR1 is MDHEN and CDR2 is SYDVKM. The CDR3, as DNA: TGTGCCAGCAGACTTGGACAGGGGGTTAATTCACCCCTCCACTTT. It yields the protein CASRLGQGVNSPLHF.

V and J are TRBV7-8 and TRBJ1-1; 7 nucleotides match TRBD1. The CDR3 spans 14 residues. V shed 6 bases and J 5 bases; nucleotides not matched to a gene: 9. Per germline, CDR1 SGHVS and CDR2 FQNEAQ. CDR3 bases: TGTGCCAGCAGACGTACAGGGGAAGGGACTGAAGCTTTCTTT. This encodes CASRRTGEGTEAFF.

The V gene is TRBV5-1, the J gene TRBJ2-6; maybe TRBD1 (6 bases). CDR3 size: 15 residues. The germline V and J ends were trimmed by 5 bases and 2 bases, with 11 bases remaining between them. The germline V gene has CDR1 SGHRS and CDR2 YFSETQ. The CDR3 nucleotides are TGCGCCAGCAGACTGGACAGAACTGGGGCCAACGTCCTGACTTTC. Its translation: CASRLDRTGANVLTF.

The chain couples TRBV19 to TRBJ2-3; possible D gene TRBD1, 5 bases. CDR3 length: 17 amino acids. The ends were cut back, 2 bases at V and 4 bases at J, with 19 bases in the middle. CDR1 is LNHDA, CDR2 SQIVND, per germline (reference sequence). CDR3: CASSIIQGHFAADTQYF. In nucleotides, the CDR3 is TGTGCCAGTAGTATAATTCAGGGCCACTTTGCGGCAGATACGCAGTATTTT.

V usage is TRBV5-1 and J usage is TRBJ2-7; no clear D gene. Trimming took off 5 bases at V and 0 bases at J, with 6 bases between the two ends. The length of the CDR3 is 12 residues. The germline V gene has CDR1 SGHRS and CDR2 YFSETQ. The CDR3 DNA reads TGCGCCAGCAGGGCAGACTCCTACGAGCAGTACTTC. Translated, it gives CASRADSYEQYF.

The chain joins TRBV28 to TRBJ2-7; 8 bases are a match to TRBD1. The V gene end was trimmed by 8 bases and the J gene end by 3 bases; junction bases not matched to a gene: 9. Germline CDR1 MDHEN, CDR2 SYDVKM. This CDR3 has 14 residues. Written as DNA, the CDR3 is TGTGCCAGCGGTAGGGGACAGGAGATCTACGAGCAGTACTTC. As protein: CASGRGQEIYEQYF.

The V and J genes are TRBV28 and TRBJ1-1; TRBD1 is a possible D gene (6 bases). V lost 6 bases, J lost 0 bases, and 11 bases lay in between. The CDR3 contains 14 residues. CDR1 and CDR2 from the germline V gene are MDHEN and SYDVKM. In DNA, the CDR3 is TGTGCCAGCAGGTTAGAGGGGGTGAACACTGAAGCTTTCTTT. It is translated as CASRLEGVNTEAFF.

The gene calls are TRBV7-9 and TRBJ1-2, with D unclear. The V gene's germline CDR1 is SEHNR and CDR2 FQNEAQ (reference sequence). The germline V and J ends were trimmed by 2 bases and 4 bases, with 8 bases remaining between them. The CDR3 loop spans 13 amino acids. The CDR3 here is CASSLHSTYGYTF. Written as DNA, the CDR3 is TGTGCCAGCAGCTTACACAGTACCTATGGCTACACCTTC.

The chain couples TRBV30 to TRBJ1-2, with 10 bases identical to TRBD1. The junction had 6 bases not matched to a gene; V was cut back by 0 bases and J by 8 bases. CDR1 is GTSNPN and CDR2 is SVGIG in the germline V gene (reference sequence). The CDR3 runs to 14 residues. CDR3 amino acids: CAWSVRDRGGGYTF. CDR3 nucleotides: TGTGCCTGGAGTGTACGGGACAGGGGCGGAGGCTACACCTTC.

This sequence joins TRBV19 and TRBJ1-2; 10 bases are shared with TRBD1. CDR1 is LNHDA and CDR2 is SQIVND in the germline V gene (reference sequence). The CDR3 contains 15 residues. V trimming: 5 bases; J trimming: 8 bases; junction bases outside the gene matches: 11. CDR3 sequence: CASSVRGTGESGYTF. CDR3 in DNA: TGTGCCAGTAGTGTTAGAGGGACAGGGGAATCCGGCTACACCTTC. The variable domain in full, with the rest retrieved from reference TRBV19 and TRBJ1-2, is DGGITQSPKYLFRKEGQNVTLSCEQNLNHDAMYWYRQDPGQGLRLIYYSQIVNDFQKGDIAEGYSVSREKKESFPLTVTSAQKNPTAFYLCASSVRGTGESGYTFGSGTRLTVV.

V is TRBV6-5 and J is TRBJ1-2, with D perhaps matching TRBD1 (5 bases). CDR3 length: 14 residues. The germline V and J ends were trimmed by 8 bases and 4 bases, with 17 bases remaining between them. In germline, CDR1 is MNHEY, CDR2 SVGAGI. The DNA of the CDR3 is TGTGCCAGCCAAAAGCTCTGGGGCCGCTATGGCTACACCTTC. The encoded protein is CASQKLWGRYGYTF.